This TCR beta chain was captured by sequencing in a study of T-cell memory formation after mild COVID-19. Study overall: Clustering of TCRs was largely donor specific.

5'RACE with constant-segment primers yielded barcoded, UMI-tagged TCR alpha and TCR beta cDNA libraries. TCRdb independently ran MiXCR on the 5' RACE reads; one entry per CDR3 protein. This sample has more than 250,000 distinct CDR3 sequences, with over 15% found just once. Germline trimming cut 2 bases from V and 2 bases from J; bases unmatched to any gene: 2. This CDR3 has 15 amino acids. Germline CDR1 and CDR2: MGHDK and SYGVNS. The chain has TRBV25-1 and TRBJ1-2; 10 bases fit TRBD1. The source is a man in his late teens or twenties who had mild COVID-19 (a few samples of this study predate the infection). Cell type and time point are not known. Sequenced: PBMCs or a T cell subset sorted from them (not recorded which). DNA for the CDR3: TGTGCCAGCAGTGAAGTGGGACAGGGGAACTATGGCTACACCTTC. Translating it yields CASSEVGQGNYGYTF.